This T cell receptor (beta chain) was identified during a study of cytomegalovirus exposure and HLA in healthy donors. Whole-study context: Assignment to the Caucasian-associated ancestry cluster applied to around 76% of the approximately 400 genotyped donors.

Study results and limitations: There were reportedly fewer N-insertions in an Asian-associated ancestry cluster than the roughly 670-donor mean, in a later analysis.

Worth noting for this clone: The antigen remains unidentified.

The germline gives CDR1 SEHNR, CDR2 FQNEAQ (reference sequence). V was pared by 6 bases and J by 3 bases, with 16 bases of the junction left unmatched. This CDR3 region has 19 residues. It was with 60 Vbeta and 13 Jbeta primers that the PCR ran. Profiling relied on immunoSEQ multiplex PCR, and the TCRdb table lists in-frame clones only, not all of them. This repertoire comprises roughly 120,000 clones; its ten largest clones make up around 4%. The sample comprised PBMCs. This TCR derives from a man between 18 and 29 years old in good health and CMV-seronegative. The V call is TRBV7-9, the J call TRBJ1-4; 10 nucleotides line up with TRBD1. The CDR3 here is CASRPRPRGQGSANEKLFF. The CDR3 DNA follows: TGTGCCAGCAGGCCCCGCCCGAGGGGACAGGGGTCGGCTAATGAAAAACTGTTTTTT.